The clone carrying this T cell receptor beta chain was seen ten or more times. This CDR3 spans 13 amino acids. CDR1 is MNHNY, CDR2 SVGAGI, per germline (reference sequence). Trimming stripped 11 bases from V and 0 bases from J, with 10 bases between. This specimen belongs to a study of response to subunit inactivated influenza vaccine. MiXCR was run by TCRdb on the RT-PCR reads, yielding one entry per CDR3 protein. The top ten clones hold around 13% of a sample with more than 450,000 distinct CDR3 sequences, about 8% of them seen once. The rearrangement joins TRBV6-6 to TRBJ1-4; no clear D gene. The receptor's source is a man between 45 and 75 years old who received an inactivated influenza vaccine. Sequencing used PBMCs from blood, obtained roughly 24 months after vaccination. CDR3 sequence: CAAAPATNEKLFF. CDR3 sequence (DNA): TGTGCCGCAGCACCCGCAACTAATGAAAAACTGTTTTTT.